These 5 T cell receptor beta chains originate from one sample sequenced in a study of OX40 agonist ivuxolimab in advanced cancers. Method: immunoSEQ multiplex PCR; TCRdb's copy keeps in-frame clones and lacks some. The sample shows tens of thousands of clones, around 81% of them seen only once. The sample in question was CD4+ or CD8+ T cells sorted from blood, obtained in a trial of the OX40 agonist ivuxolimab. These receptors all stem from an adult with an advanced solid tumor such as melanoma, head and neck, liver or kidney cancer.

CDR3: CASTKSAGSSYEQYF. The CDR3 coding sequence is TGTGCCAGCACCAAGAGTGCAGGGAGCTCCTACGAGCAGTACTTC. The V and J genes are TRBV7-2 and TRBJ2-7; either TRBD1 or TRBD2 may supply D (5 bases each). Between the trimmed V and J ends, which lost 7 bases and 0 bases, there was a span of 16 bases. This CDR3 is 15 amino acids long. Germline V gives CDR1 SGHTA, CDR2 FQGNSA.

CDR3 nucleotides: TGTGCCAGTAGTACCCGTGGTGACATTCAGTACTTC. Amino acid sequence: CASSTRGDIQYF. The chain carries TRBV19 and TRBJ2-4; D is unclear. Trimming cost V 4 bases and J 8 bases, with 9 bases left between them. This CDR3 has 12 residues. Germline CDR1 is LNHDA and CDR2 is SQIVND (reference sequence). Full variable domain (outside the CDR3, taken from reference TRBV19 and TRBJ2-4): DGGITQSPKYLFRKEGQNVTLSCEQNLNHDAMYWYRQDPGQGLRLIYYSQIVNDFQKGDIAEGYSVSREKKESFPLTVTSAQKNPTAFYLCASSTRGDIQYFGAGTRLSVL.

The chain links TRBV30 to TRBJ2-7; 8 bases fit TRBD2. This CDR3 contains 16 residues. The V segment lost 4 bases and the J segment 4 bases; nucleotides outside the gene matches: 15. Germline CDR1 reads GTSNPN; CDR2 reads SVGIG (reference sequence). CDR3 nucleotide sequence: TGTGCCTGGAATGGCGGGGGGCTAGGATTGCTGTACGAGCAGTACTTC. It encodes CAWNGGGLGLLYEQYF.

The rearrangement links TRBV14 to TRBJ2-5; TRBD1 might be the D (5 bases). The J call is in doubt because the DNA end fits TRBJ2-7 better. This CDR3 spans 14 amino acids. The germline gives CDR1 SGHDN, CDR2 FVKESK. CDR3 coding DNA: TGTGCCAGCAGCCAGGGATCCAGGGTCGGCGAGCAGTACTTC. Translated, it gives CASSQGSRVGEQYF.

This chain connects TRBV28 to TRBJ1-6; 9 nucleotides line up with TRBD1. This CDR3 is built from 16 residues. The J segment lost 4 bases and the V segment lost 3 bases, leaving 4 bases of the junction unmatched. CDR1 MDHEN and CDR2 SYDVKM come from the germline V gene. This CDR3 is CASSFADRGYNSPLHF. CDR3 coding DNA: TGTGCCAGCAGTTTCGCGGACAGGGGATATAATTCACCCCTCCACTTT.